This T cell receptor beta chain was recovered during a study of beta chain features in type 1 diabetes. Expressed TCRB transcripts got sequenced, as all isolated RNA was reverse transcribed. Only in-frame clones appear in the TCRdb table, and some are missing; sequencing was by immunoSEQ multiplex PCR. Among over 350,000 clones listed, about 16% were seen once. Each of the CD4+ naive, central memory, regulatory and stem cell-like memory populations was sorted via CD45RO/CCR7/CD25/CD127/CD95/CD27. Study results and caveats: A PCR bias possibly favoring shorter templates would apply equally to patients and controls.

With 5 bases clipped from V and 6 bases from J, the junction kept 3 bases outside the gene matches. The CDR3 has 13 amino acids. Germline V CDR1 and CDR2: LGHNA, YSLEER. To note about this clone: No antigen is known for it.

The V gene is TRBV4-3, the J gene TRBJ2-2, with 7 positions matching TRBD1. The sample taken for sequencing was naive CD4+ T cells from blood. This TCR was recovered from a woman between 18 and 29 years old in good health. The CDR3 DNA follows: TGCGCCAGCAGCTTAACAGGGGCCGGGGAGCTGTTTTTT. This encodes CASSLTGAGELFF.